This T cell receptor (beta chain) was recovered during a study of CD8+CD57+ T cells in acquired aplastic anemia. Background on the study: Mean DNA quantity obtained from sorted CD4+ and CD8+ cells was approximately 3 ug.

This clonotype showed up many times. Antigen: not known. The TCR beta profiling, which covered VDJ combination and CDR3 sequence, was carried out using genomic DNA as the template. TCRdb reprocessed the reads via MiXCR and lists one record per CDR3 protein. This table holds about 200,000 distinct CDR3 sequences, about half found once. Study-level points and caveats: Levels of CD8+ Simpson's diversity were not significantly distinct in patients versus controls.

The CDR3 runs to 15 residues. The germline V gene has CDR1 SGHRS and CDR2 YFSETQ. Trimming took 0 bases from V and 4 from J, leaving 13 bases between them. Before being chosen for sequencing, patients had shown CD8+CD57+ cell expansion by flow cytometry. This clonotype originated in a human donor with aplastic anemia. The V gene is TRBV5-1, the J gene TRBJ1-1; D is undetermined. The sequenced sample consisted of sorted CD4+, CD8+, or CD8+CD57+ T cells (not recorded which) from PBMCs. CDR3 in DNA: TGCGCCAGCAGCTTGGAGGCCGGAGCGGGCACTGAAGCTTTCTTT. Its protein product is CASSLEAGAGTEAFF.